This entry concerns a single TCR beta chain. This entry is derived from a study of technical replicates of blood from several donors. The germline V gene has CDR1 SGHAT and CDR2 FQNNGV. The CDR3 is 15 amino acids. Trimming took off 3 bases at V and 0 bases at J, with 12 bases between the two ends. The assay was immunoSEQ multiplex PCR, and TCRdb's table has in-frame clones only and misses some. Among tens of thousands of clones listed, under 96% were seen once. The source is a human donor in good health. The chain has TRBV11-2 and TRBJ2-7; D gene ambiguous. Sequenced material: T cells isolated from PBMCs. CDR3 sequence reads: CASSFSSDSSYEQYF. The CDR3 coding sequence is TGTGCCAGCAGCTTCTCCTCTGACTCCTCCTACGAGCAGTACTTC.